This T cell receptor (beta chain) derives from a study of T cell changes during pregnancy in multiple sclerosis. Produced via immunoSEQ multiplex PCR; TCRdb's table is partial and in-frame only. The sample consists of about 50,000 clones, 92% of them appearing once. V lost 4 bases and J 1 base, leaving 4 bases between the germline ends. There are 12 residues in the CDR3. CDR1 is SNHLY and CDR2 is FYNNEI in the germline V gene. The chain carries TRBV2 and TRBJ2-5; D gene uncertain. Sequencing used CD4+ T cells from peripheral blood mononuclear cells, obtained after pregnancy. The TCR sequence derives from a female donor with multiple sclerosis, enrolled in a pregnancy study. CDR3 residues: CASSGSQETQYF. CDR3 bases: TGTGCCAGCAGTGGGAGCCAAGAGACCCAGTACTTC. Together with reference TRBV2 and TRBJ2-5, the CDR3 gives the full variable domain: EPEVTQTPSHQVTQMGQEVILRCVPISNHLYFYWYRQILGQKVEFLVSFYNNEISEKSEIFDDQFSVERPDGSNFTLKIRSTKLEDSAMYFCASSGSQETQYFGPGTRLLVL.